This TCR beta chain appears in the sequencing data of a study of cytomegalovirus exposure and HLA in healthy donors. Study-level points and caveats: A link between a missense DCLRE1C variant and TCR beta V- and J-gene trimming emerged from a later analysis. Researchers reported from a later analysis that most CMV-associated TCR beta chains appeared HLA-restricted.

Comments on this clone: Its antigen is undetermined.

This CDR3 is 14 amino acids long. The germline CDR1 and CDR2 sequences are LNHDA and SQIVND (reference sequence). The junction had 3 bases not matched to a gene; V was cut back by 7 bases and J by 0 bases. Primers for the PCR totalled 60 Vbeta and 13 Jbeta. Repertoires were generated with immunoSEQ multiplex PCR, while TCRdb's copy carries only in-frame clones and drops some. The sample has tens of thousands of clones, around three quarters seen once. Sequenced: PBMCs. V and J are TRBV19 and TRBJ2-1; 7 bases map to TRBD2. The sequence derives from a man aged 55-75 years in good health and CMV-seropositive. This CDR3 reads CASKGGSSYNEQFF. The CDR3 DNA is TGTGCCAGTAAGGGAGGGAGCTCCTACAATGAGCAGTTCTTC.